The present T cell receptor (beta chain) was sequenced within a study of cytomegalovirus exposure and HLA in healthy donors. The study's findings and limits: The authors confirmed in vitro that a few CMV-associated chains were specific for CMV antigens. What was likely a sequencing artifact was a cluster of highly shared sequence variants. Most TCR sequences were uncommon, yet certain public TCRs appeared in many donors.

As regards this clone: What it binds is not known.

PCR primers comprised 60 Vbeta and 13 Jbeta primers. Profiled with immunoSEQ multiplex PCR; TCRdb holds only in-frame clones, not every one. The sample has 130,000 or so clones. The TCR was taken from a man in his late teens or twenties in good health and CMV-seronegative. Sequencing used PBMCs.

In DNA form, the CDR3 reads TGTGCCAGCAGTGAAGCGACAGGGCGGAATTCACCCCTCCACTTT. This translates into CASSEATGRNSPLHF. The V and J genes are TRBV2 and TRBJ1-6; 7 positions match TRBD1. CDR1 SNHLY and CDR2 FYNNEI come from the germline V gene. The junction had 3 bases not matched to a gene; V was cut back by 0 bases and J by 7 bases. There are 15 residues in the CDR3.